A selection of T cell receptor beta chains follows, all from one sample in a study of T cell repertoires in cytomegalovirus infection. TCRdb redid the calling of the reads with MiXCR, one entry per CDR3 protein. The sample includes hundreds of thousands of distinct CDR3 sequences, approximately 24% seen only once; the top ten take under 8.5%. The sequencing input was CD8+ T cells from PBMCs. These receptors were obtained from a human donor in good health (CMV status not recorded). Some clones in this sample may be carry-over from other donors' samples. The CDR3 runs from the conserved cysteine through the conserved F or W. The order of the fields is clone size, J gene, V gene, D gene, CDR3 protein, CDR3 DNA. A D gene is named only where the DNA matches it firmly. Only part of the rows carry a size: once, few, many, or a class if the clone is expanded.

>many|TRBJ2-2|TRBV19|NA
CASTSEENLNTGELFF
TGTGCCAGTACCTCCGAGGAGAATTTAAACACCGGGGAGCTGTTTTTT
>many|TRBJ1-1|TRBV7-6|NA
CASSLSGEAFF
TGTGCCAGCAGCTTATCAGGCGAAGCTTTCTTT
>NA|TRBJ1-1|TRBV29-1|NA
CSAWGSTEAFF
TGCAGCGCCTGGGGGAGCACTGAAGCTTTCTTT
>NA|TRBJ2-2|TRBV7-9|TRBD1
CASSSRQGVNTGELFF
TGTGCCAGCAGCAGCCGACAGGGGGTGAACACCGGGGAGCTGTTTTTT
>few|TRBJ2-5|TRBV7-6|NA
CASKPPGRGETQYF
TGTGCCAGCAAGCCCCCAGGCAGGGGAGAGACCCAGTACTTC
>few|TRBJ2-3|TRBV28|NA
CASSFVRGGTDTQYF
TGTGCCAGCAGTTTCGTGCGGGGTGGCACAGATACGCAGTATTTT
>NA|TRBJ2-7|TRBV15|NA
CATSRDRANSYEQYF
TGTGCCACCAGCAGGGACCGGGCTAACTCCTACGAGCAGTACTTC
>few|TRBJ2-3|TRBV6-2/TRBV6-3|TRBD1
CASRRRWGQEADTQYF
TGTGCCAGCAGACGGCGCTGGGGACAGGAGGCAGATACGCAGTATTTT
>few|TRBJ2-6|TRBV29-1|NA
CSAFISGSGANVLTF
TGCAGCGCATTCATTTCGGGCTCTGGGGCCAACGTCCTGACTTTC
>NA|TRBJ2-1|TRBV7-8|NA
CASSLVWGYSYNEQFF
TGTGCCAGCAGCTTAGTGTGGGGCTACTCCTACAATGAGCAGTTCTTC
>many|TRBJ2-1|TRBV7-9|NA
CASSPTGLDEQFF
TGTGCCAGCAGCCCAACAGGGCTCGATGAGCAGTTCTTC
>many|TRBJ1-2|TRBV7-2|NA
CASISSGYDYGYTF
TGTGCCAGCATCTCCTCAGGGTATGACTATGGCTACACCTTC
>few|TRBJ1-2|TRBV20-1|NA
CSATRIGQLVNYGYTF
TGCAGTGCTACCCGAATTGGACAGTTAGTAAACTATGGCTACACCTTC
>NA|TRBJ2-2|TRBV6-8|NA
CAGSYGRYRNTGELFF
TGTGCCGGCAGTTACGGGCGGTACCGGAACACCGGGGAGCTATTTTTT
>NA|TRBJ2-1|TRBV6-2/TRBV6-3|TRBD2
CASSYSRTSGGANNEQFF
TGTGCCAGCAGTTACTCCCGGACTAGCGGGGGGGCCAACAATGAGCAGTTCTTC
>few|TRBJ1-1|TRBV7-8|NA
CASSLRINEAFF
TGTGCCAGCAGCTTAAGAATAAACGAAGCTTTCTTT
>many|TRBJ2-7|TRBV7-2|TRBD1
CASSLGRDRSYEQYF
TGTGCCAGCAGCTTAGGCCGGGACAGATCCTACGAGCAGTACTTC
>many|TRBJ1-1|TRBV7-2|NA
CASSLEFLGANTEAFF
TGTGCCAGCAGCTTAGAATTCCTGGGAGCGAACACTGAAGCTTTCTTT
>NA|TRBJ1-1|TRBV12-3/TRBV12-4|NA
CASSPTRREAFF
TGTGCCAGCAGTCCAACTCGACGGGAAGCTTTCTTT
>NA|TRBJ2-7|TRBV4-1|NA
CASSSKGLGSYEQYF
TGCGCCAGCAGCTCCAAAGGATTAGGCTCCTACGAGCAGTACTTC
>NA|TRBJ2-1|TRBV2|NA
CASRGRGTAYNEQFF
TGTGCCAGCAGGGGGAGAGGGACGGCTTACAATGAGCAGTTCTTC
>few|TRBJ2-4|TRBV28|NA
CASSTRTALAKNIQYF
TGTGCCAGCAGTACCCGGACAGCACTAGCCAAAAACATTCAGTACTTC
>NA|TRBJ2-3|TRBV4-2|NA
CANSQDWRTDTQYF
TGTGCCAACAGCCAAGATTGGAGGACAGATACGCAGTATTTT
>few|TRBJ2-3|TRBV12-3/TRBV12-4|NA
CASSSPDVMTDTQYF
TGTGCCAGCAGTTCACCAGACGTAATGACAGATACGCAGTATTTT
>many|TRBJ2-1|TRBV6-5|NA
CASSSGFSSSYNEQFF
TGTGCCAGCAGTTCAGGGTTTTCGAGCTCCTACAATGAGCAGTTCTTC
>NA|TRBJ1-5|TRBV4-1|NA
CASSQEPGNQPQHF
TGCGCCAGCAGCCAAGAACCTGGGAATCAGCCCCAGCATTTT
>NA|TRBJ2-5|TRBV2|TRBD2
CASPGGSQETQYF
TGTGCCAGCCCCGGGGGGTCCCAAGAGACCCAGTACTTC
>many|TRBJ2-7|TRBV7-6|NA
CASSAGTSYEQYF
TGTGCCAGCAGCGCGGGAACCTCCTACGAGCAGTACTTC
>NA|TRBJ1-1|TRBV5-6|NA
CASSPPGGFTEAFF
TGTGCCAGCAGCCCCCCGGGAGGTTTCACTGAAGCTTTCTTT
>NA|TRBJ2-7|TRBV6-6|TRBD1
CASSLLPGQGGYEQYF
TGTGCCAGCAGTTTGCTCCCGGGACAGGGCGGGTACGAGCAGTACTTC
>few|TRBJ2-1|TRBV7-9|TRBD1
CASSPPWDRLYNEQFF
TGTGCCAGCAGCCCCCCATGGGACAGGCTTTACAATGAGCAGTTCTTC
>NA|TRBJ2-6|TRBV7-9|NA
CASSLEGDSGANVLTF
TGTGCCAGCAGCTTAGAGGGGGACTCTGGGGCCAACGTCCTGACTTTC
>many|TRBJ1-1|TRBV25-1|NA
CASSEYFPPAGKVENTEAFF
TGTGCCAGCAGTGAATACTTCCCTCCCGCCGGGAAAGTCGAGAACACTGAAGCTTTCTTT
>many|TRBJ1-5|TRBV28|NA
CASSFGGAYQPQHF
TGTGCCAGCAGTTTTGGTGGGGCTTATCAGCCCCAGCATTTT
>NA|TRBJ2-4|TRBV28|NA
CASSSISGMAKNIQYF
TGTGCCAGCAGTTCAATCTCAGGGATGGCCAAAAACATTCAGTACTTC
>few|TRBJ2-1|TRBV27|NA
CASSPLQDYNEQFF
TGTGCCAGCAGTCCCCTACAGGACTACAATGAGCAGTTCTTC
>NA|TRBJ2-1|TRBV20-1|NA
CSARDRGEHNEQFF
TGCAGTGCTAGAGATAGGGGAGAACACAATGAGCAGTTCTTC
>few|TRBJ1-2|TRBV5-4|NA
CASSSRGSANYGYTF
TGTGCCAGCAGCTCGCGGGGCTCAGCTAACTATGGCTACACCTTC
>few|TRBJ1-1|TRBV20-1|NA
CSARDPGMNTEAFF
TGCAGTGCTAGAGATCCGGGAATGAACACTGAAGCTTTCTTT
>few|TRBJ1-6|TRBV14|NA
CASSQDFGGLGSPLHF
TGTGCCAGCAGCCAAGATTTCGGTGGATTGGGGTCACCCCTCCACTTT
>few|TRBJ2-1|TRBV9|TRBD1
CASSGGTGGIYNEQFF
TGTGCCAGCAGCGGAGGGACAGGGGGCATTTACAATGAGCAGTTCTTC
>few|TRBJ2-1|TRBV29-1|TRBD1
CSVEDRSYEGDRAYEQFF
TGCAGCGTTGAAGATCGGAGCTATGAGGGGGACAGGGCATATGAGCAGTTCTTC
>NA|TRBJ2-7|TRBV4-1|TRBD1
CASSQSRTGTYEQYF
TGCGCCAGCAGCCAATCTAGGACAGGGACTTACGAGCAGTACTTC
>many|TRBJ2-5|TRBV6-5|NA
CASSYKRRTQETQYF
TGTGCCAGCAGTTATAAACGTCGGACCCAAGAGACCCAGTACTTC
>NA|TRBJ1-5|TRBV5-1|TRBD1
CASSLGATGGNQPQHF
TGCGCCAGCAGCTTGGGGGCTACAGGGGGCAATCAGCCCCAGCATTTT
>NA|TRBJ1-2|TRBV29-1|NA
CSVEDRDLFNNYGYTF
TGCAGCGTTGAAGACAGGGACCTGTTCAATAACTATGGCTACACCTTC
>many|TRBJ2-7|TRBV12-5|TRBD1
CATARTGVHEQYF
TGTGCTACCGCCCGGACAGGGGTCCACGAGCAGTACTTC
>many|TRBJ1-1|TRBV7-8|NA
CASSLEWVSHTEAFF
TGTGCCAGCAGCTTAGAATGGGTCAGTCACACTGAAGCTTTCTTT
>many|TRBJ2-5|TRBV7-2|NA
CASAGQQETQYF
TGTGCCAGCGCCGGGCAACAAGAGACCCAGTACTTC
>many|TRBJ1-5|TRBV6-1|NA
CASSEGMTRYNQPQHF
TGTGCCAGCAGTGAAGGGATGACTCGGTACAATCAGCCCCAGCATTTT
>NA|TRBJ1-2|TRBV29-1|NA
CSVVGGHYGYTF
TGCAGCGTTGTGGGAGGGCACTATGGCTACACCTTC